Presented here are 23 T cell receptor beta chains from one specimen sequenced in a study of cytomegalovirus exposure and HLA in healthy donors. The study ran its PCR with 60 Vbeta and 13 Jbeta primers. Sequencing was performed with immunoSEQ multiplex PCR; in TCRdb, only in-frame clones are kept and a portion is missing. The repertoire holds 140,000 to 150,000 clones, with about 66% as singletons. The sample comprised PBMCs. The receptors derive from a male donor in good health and CMV-seronegative.

V is TRBV5-1 and J is TRBJ1-2; perhaps TRBD1 as D (5 bases). CDR3 length: 13 residues. Trimming left V 2 bases short and J 8 bases short, with 13 bases between. Germline CDR1 is SGHRS and CDR2 is YFSETQ. CDR3 region: CASSFQGGLGYTF. DNA of the CDR3: TGCGCCAGCAGCTTCCAGGGAGGGCTCGGCTACACCTTC.

This chain connects TRBV9 to TRBJ2-7, with 8 bases identical to TRBD1. Germline CDR1 and CDR2: SGDLS and YYNGEE. V lost 3 bases to trimming and J lost 3 bases; unmatched junction nucleotides: 8. The CDR3 loop spans 15 amino acids. In DNA, the CDR3 is TGTGCCAGCAGCGCATCCGGGACAGGCTACTACGAGCAGTACTTC. Its protein product is CASSASGTGYYEQYF.

This clone has a handful of counts. The chain couples TRBV28 to TRBJ2-7; TRBD1 might be the D (6 bases). Per germline, CDR1 MDHEN and CDR2 SYDVKM. V was pared by 3 bases and J by 4 bases, with 13 bases between. This CDR3 spans 14 amino acids. CDR3 DNA: TGTGCCAGCAGTTTTACAGGGTTGGAATACGAGCAGTACTTC. This codes for CASSFTGLEYEQYF.

The V and J genes are TRBV5-6 and TRBJ2-7; TRBD1 agrees at 7 bases. The CDR3 length is 14 residues. With V trimmed by 5 bases and J by 0 bases, 5 bases remained unmatched. From germline, CDR1 is SGHDT and CDR2 YYEEEE. CDR3 region: CASSIQGPSYEQYF. The CDR3 DNA reads TGTGCCAGCAGTATACAGGGGCCCTCCTACGAGCAGTACTTC.

The V gene is TRBV9, the J gene TRBJ2-5; no definite D call. This CDR3 region has 15 residues. Germline loops: CDR1 SGDLS, CDR2 YYNGEE. The V end lost 0 bases, the J end lost 1 base, and 10 bases lay between the germline ends. CDR3 DNA sequence: TGTGCCAGCAGCGTAGGCGCAGGCTTCCAAGAGACCCAGTACTTC. It is translated as CASSVGAGFQETQYF.

This clone was seen a few times. The chain links TRBV12-1 to TRBJ2-7; the table's TRBD1 call for D was not verified on the DNA. TRBV12-1 is deemed a pseudogene. The CDR3 consists of 14 residues. The CDR3 nucleotides read TGTGCCAGCAGCGCGGGACAGCAATACTACGAGCAGTACTTC. It translates to CASSAGQQYYEQYF.

This chain uses TRBV7-8 with TRBJ1-3, with 9 bases that match TRBD1. CDR1 SGHVS and CDR2 FQNEAQ come from the germline V gene. V shed 1 base and J 7 bases; nucleotides not matched to a gene: 11. The CDR3 consists of 17 residues. DNA for the CDR3: TGTGCCAGCAGCTTAGGAGGTGGGACAGGGAAACCGAACACCATATATTTT. Translated: CASSLGGGTGKPNTIYF.

The chain joins TRBV5-1 to TRBJ1-1; D unclear. Germline loops: CDR1 SGHRS, CDR2 YFSETQ. The length of the CDR3 is 14 residues. The germline V and J ends were trimmed by 1 base and 4 bases, with 11 bases remaining between them. The CDR3 DNA follows: TGCGCCAGCAGCTTGACGGGATTGGCCACTGAAGCTTTCTTT. Protein sequence: CASSLTGLATEAFF.

The chain recombines TRBV10-3 with TRBJ2-2; TRBD1 matches at 7 bases. This CDR3 region has 14 residues. Germline V gene lookup returns CDR1 ENHRY and CDR2 SYGVKD. The ends lost 3 bases at V and 6 bases at J; junction bases unmatched: 4. The CDR3 bases are TGTGCCATCAGTGATGACAGGGTCCCCGGGGAGCTGTTTTTT. It translates to CAISDDRVPGELFF.

The rearrangement uses TRBV10-1 and TRBJ2-1, with 7 bases that match TRBD2. The CDR3 extends over 14 amino acids. Germline lookup yields CDR1 WNHNN and CDR2 SYGVQD (reference sequence). V was clipped by 2 bases and J by 6 bases; unmatched bases: 4. The CDR3 region is CASSEIAGGNEQFF. CDR3 coding DNA: TGCGCCAGCAGTGAGATAGCGGGTGGCAATGAGCAGTTCTTC.

Here the CDR3 reads CASSDTGAGSPLHF. The CDR3, as DNA: TGTGCCAGCAGTGATACAGGGGCAGGGTCACCCCTCCACTTT. This chain uses TRBV9 with TRBJ1-6; 7 bases fit TRBD1. V trimming: 5 bases; J trimming: 10 bases; junction bases outside the gene matches: 9. The CDR3 totals 14 residues. CDR1 and CDR2 from the germline V gene are SGDLS and YYNGEE.

The gene calls are TRBV7-9 and TRBJ1-2; weak D call: TRBD1 (5 bases). The CDR3 length is 14 residues. Germline CDR1 and CDR2: SEHNR and FQNEAQ (reference sequence). Trimming left V 5 bases short and J 1 base short, with 11 bases between. The CDR3 DNA reads as TGTGCCAGCAGCCCTGGGGGGAGTAACTATGGCTACACCTTC. As protein: CASSPGGSNYGYTF.

This clone was detected only a few times. V usage is TRBV2 and J usage is TRBJ1-2; TRBD1 agrees at 7 bases. Germline trimming cut 6 bases from V and 2 bases from J; bases unmatched to any gene: 6. This CDR3 has 14 residues. The V gene's germline CDR1 is SNHLY and CDR2 FYNNEI. This CDR3 reads CASSLDRANYGYTF. The CDR3 DNA reads as TGTGCCAGCAGCCTCGACAGGGCCAACTATGGCTACACCTTC.

This clone has a handful of counts. The junction shows a germline mismatch at one end, possibly a read error. This sequence joins TRBV6-1 and TRBJ2-3, with 9 bases aligning to TRBD1. The germline gives CDR1 MNHNS, CDR2 SASEGT. This CDR3 region has 14 residues. The CDR3 loop reads CASGMDRGTDTQYF. CDR3 in DNA: TGTGCCAGCGGCATGGACAGGGGCACCGATACGCAGTATTTT.

The chain links TRBV7-9 to TRBJ1-1, with 9 bases that match TRBD1. In germline, CDR1 is SEHNR, CDR2 FQNEAQ (reference sequence). After removal of 5 bases from V and 2 bases from J, the junction contained 6 bases not matched to a gene. This CDR3 has 15 amino acids. In nucleotides, the CDR3 is TGTGCCAGCAGCCCAGGACAGGGGATTAACACTGAAGCTTTCTTT. Its translation: CASSPGQGINTEAFF. Full variable domain (rest looked up from reference TRBV7-9 and TRBJ1-1): DTGVSQNPRHKITKRGQNVTFRCDPISEHNRLYWYRQTLGQGPEFLTYFQNEAQLEKSRLLSDRFSAERPKGSFSTLEIQRTEQGDSAMYLCASSPGQGINTEAFFGQGTRLTVV.

The chain has TRBV7-9 and TRBJ2-7, with 7 bases fitting TRBD1. The CDR3 is 13 residues long. CDR1 SEHNR and CDR2 FQNEAQ come from the germline V gene (reference sequence). The V and J ends lost 6 bases and 6 bases, in that order; junction bases with no gene match: 8. The CDR3: CASRRRQGSEQYF. In DNA, the CDR3 is TGTGCCAGCAGACGACGACAGGGATCCGAGCAGTACTTC.

V and J are TRBV19 and TRBJ2-7; D uncertain. There are 15 residues in the CDR3. V lost 3 bases to trimming and J lost 1 base, with 13 bases between them. Looked up from germline, CDR1 is LNHDA and CDR2 is SQIVND (reference sequence). The CDR3 sequence is CASSIGRHVSYEQYF. The CDR3 DNA reads as TGTGCCAGTAGTATCGGCAGGCACGTATCCTACGAGCAGTACTTC.

This sequence joins TRBV6-5 and TRBJ1-4, with D uncertain. V gave up 3 bases and J gave up 8 bases, with 13 bases separating them. This CDR3 comprises 14 residues. Per germline, CDR1 MNHEY and CDR2 SVGAGI. The CDR3 bases are TGTGCCAGCAGTTATTTCGGAGGGAAGGAAAAACTGTTTTTT. Encoded protein: CASSYFGGKEKLFF.

This chain links TRBV11-2 with TRBJ2-5, with TRBD1 matching 9 bases. Trimming at V came to 4 bases and at J to 0 bases, leaving 6 bases not matched to a gene. Germline CDR1 reads SGHAT; CDR2 reads FQNNGV. This CDR3 is 16 amino acids long. The CDR3 sequence: CASSSWDRDNQETQYF. The CDR3 bases are TGTGCCAGCAGCTCTTGGGACAGGGACAACCAAGAGACCCAGTACTTC.

V usage is TRBV7-3 and J usage is TRBJ2-3, with D maybe TRBD2 (6 bases). Germline V lookup: CDR1 SGHTA, CDR2 FQGTGA. The V and J ends lost 1 base and 4 bases respectively, with 9 bases between them. The CDR3 totals 14 residues. Here the CDR3 DNA reads TGTGCCAGCAGCTTAAATACTAGCCCAGATACGCAGTATTTT. Translation: CASSLNTSPDTQYF.

For the CDR3, the DNA is TGTGCCAGCAGCGTAGTAGCGTCGGGGGAGCTGTTTTTT. It codes for CASSVVASGELFF. This chain uses TRBV9 with TRBJ2-2, with D perhaps TRBD2 (5 bases). The V and J ends lost 0 bases and 8 bases respectively, with 8 bases between them. Germline V gives CDR1 SGDLS, CDR2 YYNGEE. This CDR3 contains 13 residues.

This clone has a handful of counts. V and J are TRBV5-4 and TRBJ1-5; 9 nucleotides align to TRBD1. CDR1 and CDR2 from the germline V gene are SGHNT and YYREEE (reference sequence). This CDR3 region has 18 residues. Losses at the gene ends were 4 bases for V and 0 bases for J; bases not matched to a gene: 11. Here the CDR3 reads CASSPTGTGNDSNQPQHF. DNA for the CDR3: TGTGCCAGCAGCCCAACGGGGACAGGGAATGATAGCAATCAGCCCCAGCATTTT. Full variable domain (outside the CDR3, taken from reference TRBV5-4 and TRBJ1-5): ETGVTQSPTHLIKTRGQQVTLRCSSQSGHNTVSWYQQALGQGPQFIFQYYREEENGRGNFPPRFSGLQFPNYSSELNVNALELDDSALYLCASSPTGTGNDSNQPQHFGDGTRLSIL.

This clone was seen just once. The chain combines TRBV4-1 with TRBJ2-2; TRBD2 is a possible D gene (6 bases). Germline-derived CDR1 and CDR2 are MGHRA and YSYEKL. Trimming pared 3 bases from V and 0 bases from J, leaving 14 bases between. CDR3 length: 17 amino acids. CDR3 amino acids: CASSQTPLATNTGELFF. The CDR3 DNA reads TGCGCCAGCAGCCAGACGCCGCTAGCGACGAACACCGGGGAGCTGTTTTTT.